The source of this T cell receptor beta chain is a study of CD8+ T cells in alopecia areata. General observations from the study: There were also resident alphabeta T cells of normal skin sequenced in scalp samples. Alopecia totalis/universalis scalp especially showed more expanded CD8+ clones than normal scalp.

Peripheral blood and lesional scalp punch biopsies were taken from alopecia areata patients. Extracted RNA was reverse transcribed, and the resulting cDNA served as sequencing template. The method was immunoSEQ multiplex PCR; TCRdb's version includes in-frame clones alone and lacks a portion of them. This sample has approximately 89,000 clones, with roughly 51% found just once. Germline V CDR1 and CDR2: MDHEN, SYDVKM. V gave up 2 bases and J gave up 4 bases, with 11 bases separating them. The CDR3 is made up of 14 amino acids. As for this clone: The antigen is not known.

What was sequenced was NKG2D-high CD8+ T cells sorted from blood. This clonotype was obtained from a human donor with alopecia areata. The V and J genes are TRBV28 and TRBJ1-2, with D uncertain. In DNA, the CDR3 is TGTGCCAGCAGTTTAGGCACGGGATTCTATGGCTACACCTTC. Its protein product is CASSLGTGFYGYTF.